This T cell receptor (beta chain) was obtained from a study of CD8 T cells in ankylosing spondylitis listed by TCRdb under 2017. In the study overall: To find TCR variants linked to disease, the study profiled T cell receptor beta repertoires in ankylosing spondylitis patients and healthy donors. The full study cohort comprised about 24 ankylosing spondylitis patients and some 110 healthy donors. Samples of peripheral blood were taken, and for ankylosing spondylitis patients, synovial fluid was collected as well.

CDR1 and CDR2 (SGHTA, FQGTGA) derive from the germline V gene. V gives up 3 bases and J gives up 5 bases, and the segment between their germline ends measures 14 bases. Reading from cysteine to phenylalanine, the CDR3 counts 14 amino acids. The read is trimmed to its CDR3 DNA, 42 bases read in frame from base 1. Sequencing instrument: Illumina HiSeq 2500. TCR beta libraries were prepared by quantitative 5'-RACE with molecular barcodes. As for how the authors treated the data: A new computational method, built on a probabilistic model of VDJ rearrangement, was used to identify disease-linked TCR variants. TCRdb trimmed the raw reads at Q25, called clones with MiXCR and kept productive beta chains. Records with the same CDR3 protein are collapsed into one entry carrying the most frequent genes and DNA. The authors' filters were not applied to this entry. The sample contains 450,000 to 550,000 distinct CDR3 sequences, about 5.2% of them found a single time. 3.5% of the sample lies in the top ten.

General conclusions and limits of the study: Blood from ankylosing spondylitis patients appeared to be characterized by a TCR beta motif composed of roughly eight highly homologous amino acid variants. In peripheral blood, the disease-linked clones were found at relatively low frequencies and had a CD8+ phenotype. The disease-linked clones were reported to be significantly enriched in matched synovial fluid samples from ankylosing spondylitis patients. Some motif variants were previously reported in synovial fluid and blood of reactive arthritis patients, suggesting common disease-initiation mechanisms.

The table lists this clonotype with a few counts. The target of this receptor is not known. Base qualities are not recorded, but no much larger clone differs from it by a single base. This TCR derives from a male donor with ankylosing spondylitis. Sequencing used blood, either unsorted or a sorted T cell fraction (not recorded which). The V and J segments used are TRBV7-3 and TRBJ2-7; TRBD2 is a possible D gene, resting on 7 matching bases. The DNA sequence is TGTGCCAGCAGCTTGGCGGGGGCAGGAGACGAGCAGTACTTC. Protein translation: CASSLAGAGDEQYF.